One sample yielded the 9 T cell receptor beta chains listed below, sequenced in a study of T cell responses to AZD1222 COVID-19 vaccine. Clones were sequenced by immunoSEQ multiplex PCR, and TCRdb holds only the in-frame ones, with some missing. This sample has 90,000 to 120,000 clones, with over 90% found just once. Sequenced material: peripheral blood, taken on day 0 of AZD1222 vaccination. The source is an adult in good health.

The J gene is TRBJ1-2, the V gene TRBV28; the match to TRBD1 covers 7 bases. Germline CDR1 reads MDHEN; CDR2 reads SYDVKM. The CDR3 extends over 14 amino acids. J gave up 4 bases and V 5 bases, and 7 bases lay outside the gene matches. CDR3 DNA sequence: TGTGCCAGCAGTCCCCAGGGACAGCTCTATGGCTACACCTTC. It translates to CASSPQGQLYGYTF.

The chain employs TRBV10-3 and TRBJ1-6, with D tentatively TRBD1 (6 bases). The germline V and J ends were trimmed by 3 bases and 8 bases, with 11 bases remaining between them. CDR3 length: 14 residues. Germline V lookup: CDR1 ENHRY, CDR2 SYGVKD. The CDR3 DNA reads TGTGCCATCAGTGAACAGGGAAGGGATTCACCCCTCCACTTT. Its protein is CAISEQGRDSPLHF.

This chain joins TRBV5-4 and TRBJ2-3; D not certain. This CDR3 contains 15 residues. V was shortened by 0 bases and J by 0 bases, with 8 bases between the two germline ends. Germline CDR1 is SGHNT and CDR2 is YYREEE (reference sequence). The CDR3 loop is CASSLGAPSTDTQYF. The CDR3 nucleotides read TGTGCCAGCAGCTTGGGGGCTCCTAGCACAGATACGCAGTATTTT. The full variable domain, with the rest looked up from reference TRBV5-4 and TRBJ2-3, is ETGVTQSPTHLIKTRGQQVTLRCSSQSGHNTVSWYQQALGQGPQFIFQYYREEENGRGNFPPRFSGLQFPNYSSELNVNALELDDSALYLCASSLGAPSTDTQYFGPGTRLTVL.

The chain uses TRBV28 and TRBJ1-1; D perhaps matches TRBD1 (6 bases). Germline values: CDR1 MDHEN, CDR2 SYDVKM. Trimming shortened V by 6 bases and J by 0 bases, and 14 bases separated the two germline ends. CDR3 length: 15 residues. The CDR3 region is CASSGRTALNTEAFF. The CDR3 DNA follows: TGTGCCAGCAGCGGGCGGACAGCCCTGAACACTGAAGCTTTCTTT.

The gene calls are TRBV6-5 and TRBJ2-7; D is undetermined. Looked up from germline, CDR1 is MNHEY and CDR2 is SVGAGI. Trimming shortened V by 6 bases and J by 3 bases, and 9 bases separated the two germline ends. CDR3 length equals 12 residues. CDR3 in amino acids: CASSPQRYEQYF. CDR3 nucleotide sequence: TGTGCCAGCAGCCCCCAGCGCTACGAGCAGTACTTC.

The J gene is TRBJ2-2, the V gene TRBV28; 7 positions match TRBD1. This CDR3 comprises 15 residues. CDR1 is MDHEN and CDR2 is SYDVKM in the germline V gene. The V segment lost 8 bases and the J segment 1 base; nucleotides outside the gene matches: 7. CDR3 in amino acids: CASSGGQMNTGELFF. Written as DNA, the CDR3 is TGTGCCAGCTCAGGGGGACAGATGAACACCGGGGAGCTGTTTTTT.

This clone was seen a few times. The rearrangement uses TRBV13 and TRBJ1-4, with D possibly being TRBD1 (5 bases). Trimming stripped 4 bases from V and 5 bases from J, with 11 bases between. CDR3 length: 14 amino acids. Germline-derived CDR1 and CDR2 are PRHDT and FYEKMQ (reference sequence). DNA of the CDR3: TGTGCCAGCAGCTCCAGGGACGGGAATGAAAAACTGTTTTTT. Its translation is CASSSRDGNEKLFF.

The rearrangement joins TRBV16 to TRBJ1-5; a possible D gene is TRBD1 (6 bases). There are 14 residues in the CDR3. Germline V gene lookup returns CDR1 KGHSY and CDR2 FQNENV. The V end was cut by 7 bases, the J end by 0 bases, with 10 bases between. CDR3 DNA: TGTGCCAGCAAGTCAGGGGATAGCAATCAGCCCCAGCATTTT. Translated: CASKSGDSNQPQHF.

V usage is TRBV7-9 and J usage is TRBJ2-5; 9 positions match TRBD1. V lost 5 bases, J lost 5 bases, and 6 bases stayed unmatched. This CDR3 has 14 amino acids. Germline CDR1 reads SEHNR; CDR2 reads FQNEAQ (reference sequence). In DNA, the CDR3 is TGTGCCAGCAGCCCAGGGACAGGGTTTGAGACCCAGTACTTC. Residues: CASSPGTGFETQYF. Based on the CDR3 plus reference TRBV7-9 and TRBJ2-5, the full variable domain is DTGVSQNPRHKITKRGQNVTFRCDPISEHNRLYWYRQTLGQGPEFLTYFQNEAQLEKSRLLSDRFSAERPKGSFSTLEIQRTEQGDSAMYLCASSPGTGFETQYFGPGTRLLVL.